Described below is a single T cell receptor beta chain sequence and its context. This entry is derived from a study of blood T cell repertoires in COVID-19. About the study: The United States, Italy and Spain were the sources of the acute and convalescent COVID-19 samples. PBMCs, B-cell-depleted T cells, or T cells were the source of the cDNA or gDNA that made up the material.

V was shortened by 5 bases and J by 0 bases, with 19 bases between the two germline ends. The germline gives CDR1 MGHRA, CDR2 YSYEKL. This CDR3 comprises 17 residues. Authors' methods: For nucleated cells, counts were estimated from reference gene primer amplification. Profiled with immunoSEQ multiplex PCR; TCRdb holds only in-frame clones, not every one. Clone size and the V and J calls come from that table; the DNA yielded D and trimming. The sample has some 30,000 clones, around 87% seen once. The sample consisted of peripheral blood. The chain joins TRBV4-1 to TRBJ2-5; possibly TRBD1 for D (6 bases). The sequence derives from a human donor in a cohort sampled during active COVID-19. DNA for the CDR3: TGCGCCAGCAGCATAAACCCGGGGTCAGGGGACCAAGAGACCCAGTACTTC. This encodes CASSINPGSGDQETQYF.